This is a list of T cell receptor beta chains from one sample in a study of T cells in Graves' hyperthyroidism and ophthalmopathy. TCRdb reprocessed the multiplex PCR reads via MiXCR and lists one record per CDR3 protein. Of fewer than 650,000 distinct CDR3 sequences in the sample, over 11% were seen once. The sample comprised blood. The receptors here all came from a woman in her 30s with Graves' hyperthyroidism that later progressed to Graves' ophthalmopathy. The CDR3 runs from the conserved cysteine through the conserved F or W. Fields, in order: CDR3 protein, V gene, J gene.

CDR3aa: CSASSPTYNEQLF
v_gene: TRBV20-1
j_gene: TRBJ2-1

CDR3aa: CASSIGFVGQSSYNEQFF
v_gene: TRBV19
j_gene: TRBJ2-1

CDR3aa: CATSDLGRVPSGELFF
v_gene: TRBV24-1
j_gene: TRBJ2-2

CDR3aa: CASSYSRVSRTAFF
v_gene: TRBV6-5
j_gene: TRBJ1-1

CDR3aa: CASSSYVGAKNIQYF
v_gene: TRBV5-1
j_gene: TRBJ2-4

CDR3aa: CSVEIDRPNYGYTF
v_gene: TRBV29-1
j_gene: TRBJ1-2

CDR3aa: CASSPTGDTDTQYF
v_gene: TRBV28
j_gene: TRBJ2-3

CDR3aa: CASSMLASGNYEQYF
v_gene: TRBV11-3
j_gene: TRBJ2-7

CDR3aa: CAWSFQRTSGSFNGELFF
v_gene: TRBV30
j_gene: TRBJ2-2

CDR3aa: CASSSDRGAETQYF
v_gene: TRBV28
j_gene: TRBJ2-5

CDR3aa: CASSSILAGGPNEQFF
v_gene: TRBV7-3
j_gene: TRBJ2-1

CDR3aa: CSAGTSGRRDEQFF
v_gene: TRBV20-1
j_gene: TRBJ2-1

CDR3aa: CASSIQVIRSFGGNQPQHF
v_gene: TRBV19
j_gene: TRBJ1-5

CDR3aa: CASRTGDYTDTQYF
v_gene: TRBV28
j_gene: TRBJ2-3

CDR3aa: CSASRDGYTF
v_gene: TRBV20-1
j_gene: TRBJ1-2

CDR3aa: CSARESTSGYYNEQFF
v_gene: TRBV20-1
j_gene: TRBJ2-1

CDR3aa: CASSTGRGYGYTF
v_gene: TRBV28
j_gene: TRBJ1-2

CDR3aa: CASSRTGPRGGPQYF
v_gene: TRBV6-1
j_gene: TRBJ2-3

CDR3aa: CASSAEQGARETQHF
v_gene: TRBV18
j_gene: TRBJ2-5

CDR3aa: CASSLSSKKDTQYF
v_gene: TRBV7-6
j_gene: TRBJ2-3

CDR3aa: CSASDRASSYNEQFF
v_gene: TRBV20-1
j_gene: TRBJ2-1

CDR3aa: CSASGAPDTQYF
v_gene: TRBV20-1
j_gene: TRBJ2-3

CDR3aa: CASSVRTSGRNNEQFF
v_gene: TRBV11-2
j_gene: TRBJ2-1

CDR3aa: CASSQGTQVYEQYF
v_gene: TRBV4-1
j_gene: TRBJ2-7

CDR3aa: CASASGAPYGYTF
v_gene: TRBV19
j_gene: TRBJ1-2

CDR3aa: CASSLPPVRGGTEAFF
v_gene: TRBV27
j_gene: TRBJ1-1